A single sample is the source of the 21 T cell receptor beta chains below, sequenced in a study of response to subunit inactivated influenza vaccine. TCRdb independently ran MiXCR on the RT-PCR reads; one entry per CDR3 protein. The sample holds some 640,000 distinct CDR3 sequences; approximately 15% are singletons and the top ten take around 7%. This material consisted of PBMCs from blood, taken approximately 15 days before vaccination. These receptors originate from a man aged 45 to 65 who received an inactivated influenza vaccine.

This clonotype was observed many times. This sequence joins TRBV6-6 and TRBJ2-7; no clear D gene. This CDR3 is built from 12 residues. Germline CDR1 is MNHNY and CDR2 is SVGAGI (reference sequence). Trimming pared 2 bases from V and 3 bases from J, leaving 5 bases between. In DNA, the CDR3 is TGTGCCAGCAGTTACCAGAACTACGAGCAGTACTTC. It translates to CASSYQNYEQYF.

The V and J genes are TRBV12-3 or TRBV12-4 and TRBJ2-3; 7 bases agree with TRBD2. The CDR3 has 15 amino acids. V dropped 2 bases and J dropped 4; count of bases not matched to a gene: 6. The CDR3: CASSLSSGGADTQYF. The DNA for the CDR3 is TGTGCCAGCAGTTTATCTAGCGGTGGGGCAGATACGCAGTATTTT.

This clonotype was seen more than once but under ten times. The rearrangement uses TRBV7-6 and TRBJ2-2; the match to TRBD1 covers 11 bases. The V gene end was trimmed by 5 bases and the J gene end by 5 bases; junction bases not matched to a gene: 4. Germline loops: CDR1 SGHVS, CDR2 FNYEAQ. There are 15 residues in the CDR3. CDR3 amino acids: CASSTWDRGTGELFF. The CDR3 nucleotides read TGTGCCAGCAGCACCTGGGACAGGGGGACCGGGGAGCTGTTTTTT.

The chain links TRBV12-3 or TRBV12-4 to TRBJ2-3; tentatively, D is TRBD1 or TRBD2 (5 bases each). The CDR3 is made up of 14 amino acids. V shed 6 bases and J shed 5 bases, with 15 bases lying between them. CDR3 in DNA: TGTGCCAGCAGATCCGAGGGGTTGGGAGATACGCAGTATTTT. Translation gives CASRSEGLGDTQYF.

This chain connects TRBV2 to TRBJ2-7; D gene uncertain. The V end was cut by 2 bases, the J end by 9 bases, with 20 bases between. Germline V gives CDR1 SNHLY, CDR2 FYNNEI. This CDR3 contains 15 residues. CDR3 nucleotides: TGTGCCAGCAGTGAAACAAGGGCCTTAGTTTCGCGGCAGTACTTC. Residues: CASSETRALVSRQYF.

The chain has TRBV4-3 and TRBJ2-7; 13 nucleotides match TRBD2. This CDR3 is built from 17 residues. Germline V lookup: CDR1 LGHNA, CDR2 YSLEER. Germline trimming cut 0 bases from V and 5 bases from J; bases unmatched to any gene: 7. CDR3 protein: CASSQDRTSGSLDEQYF. In DNA, the CDR3 is TGCGCCAGCAGCCAAGATAGGACTAGCGGGAGTCTAGACGAGCAGTACTTC.

This clonotype has more than one count but fewer than ten. This sequence joins TRBV20-1 and TRBJ2-7, with D tentatively TRBD2 (5 bases). CDR1 DFQATT and CDR2 SNEGSKA come from the germline V gene (reference sequence). CDR3 length equals 12 residues. V dropped 3 bases and J dropped 2 bases, with 8 bases sitting between them. The CDR3 sequence: CSARPGAYEQYF. CDR3 DNA: TGCAGTGCTAGGCCCGGGGCCTACGAGCAGTACTTC.

Only a few counts were recorded for this clonotype. The chain links TRBV5-1 to TRBJ2-2; TRBD1 matches 7 bases. Trimming cost V 5 bases and J 7 bases; bases outside gene matches: 5. CDR1 and CDR2 from the germline V gene are SGHRS and YFSETQ. The CDR3 contains 13 residues. CDR3 DNA: TGCGCCAGCAGTGACAGGGTCGGCGGGGAGCTGTTTTTT. Its protein is CASSDRVGGELFF.

This clonotype turned up a few times. The rearrangement links TRBV29-1 to TRBJ1-1; 7 bases line up with TRBD1. This CDR3 is 14 amino acids long. Unmatched junction bases numbered 11, after V lost 4 bases and J lost 6 bases. Germline loops: CDR1 SQVTM, CDR2 ANQGSEA. The CDR3 protein is CSVGYRQGWAEAFF. DNA for the CDR3: TGCAGCGTTGGCTATCGACAGGGTTGGGCTGAAGCTTTCTTT.

The table lists this clonotype with a few counts. This CDR3 is CASSLTSGGYEKLFF. CDR3 coding DNA: TGCGCCAGCAGCCTAACCTCGGGCGGGTATGAAAAACTGTTTTTT. The J gene is TRBJ1-4, the V gene TRBV5-1; D is uncertain. The germline CDR1 and CDR2 sequences are SGHRS and YFSETQ. V lost 4 bases and J lost 6, with 16 bases in between. This CDR3 has 15 residues.

V is TRBV19 and J is TRBJ1-5; possible D gene TRBD1, 5 bases. The CDR3 contains 15 residues. The V end lost 1 base, the J end lost 4 bases, and 11 bases lay between the germline ends. Germline CDR1 and CDR2: LNHDA and SQIVND (reference sequence). The CDR3 spells CASSIVQGGNQPQHF. The CDR3 DNA reads TGTGCCAGTAGTATAGTCCAGGGAGGGAATCAGCCCCAGCATTTT.

The rearrangement links TRBV24-1 to TRBJ2-5; D gene uncertain. From germline, CDR1 is KGHDR and CDR2 SFDVKD. The V end lost 5 bases, the J end lost 4 bases, and 7 bases lay between the germline ends. The CDR3 consists of 12 residues. The CDR3 nucleotides read TGTGCCACCAGTGCTACCAGAGAGACCCAGTACTTC. Protein product: CATSATRETQYF.

The V gene is TRBV6-5, the J gene TRBJ2-7; D is unclear. Trimming left V 4 bases short and J 4 bases short, with 17 bases between. The CDR3 loop spans 15 amino acids. CDR1 is MNHEY and CDR2 is SVGAGI in the germline V gene. The CDR3 here is CASSSDATWSYEQYF. The CDR3 region has the DNA TGTGCCAGCAGTTCCGACGCCACGTGGTCGTACGAGCAGTACTTC.

This clonotype was seen only a few times. V is TRBV11-2 and J is TRBJ2-3, with D possibly being TRBD2 (5 bases). The CDR3 sequence is 14 residues long. Germline CDR1 SGHAT, CDR2 FQNNGV. Trimming removed 5 bases from V and 4 bases from J, with 13 bases in between. The chain's CDR3 is CASSLGSRPDTQYF. The CDR3 DNA sequence: TGTGCCAGCAGCCTAGGGAGCCGTCCAGATACGCAGTATTTT.

This clonotype was counted between two and nine times. The V gene is TRBV12-3 or TRBV12-4, the J gene TRBJ2-3; D is unclear. The V gene lost 6 bases and the J gene lost 3 bases, with 16 bases spanning the gap. This CDR3 is 15 amino acids long. CDR3 amino acids: CASSSGSGQTDTQYF. DNA for the CDR3: TGTGCCAGCAGCTCCGGATCGGGTCAGACAGATACGCAGTATTTT.

This sequence joins TRBV5-1 and TRBJ2-1, with 14 nucleotides matching TRBD2. The CDR3 contains 17 residues. The germline V gene encodes CDR1 SGHRS and CDR2 YFSETQ. V was clipped by 1 base and J by 3 bases; unmatched bases: 3. The CDR3 coding sequence is TGCGCCAGCAGCTTGCCGGGACTAGCGGGGGACTACAATGAGCAGTTCTTC. Translated, it gives CASSLPGLAGDYNEQFF.

The genes are TRBV3-1 and TRBJ1-2, with a tentative D call TRBD1 (6 bases). Germline loops: CDR1 LGHDT, CDR2 YNNKEL (reference sequence). The CDR3 has 14 amino acids. The V end was cut by 2 bases, the J end by 2 bases, with 9 bases between. The CDR3, as DNA: TGTGCCAGCAGCCAAATGACAGGAAACTATGGCTACACCTTC. It encodes CASSQMTGNYGYTF.

This clonotype was seen more than once but under ten times. The V and J genes are TRBV24-1 and TRBJ2-1; D is unclear. Germline loops: CDR1 KGHDR, CDR2 SFDVKD. With 4 bases removed from V and 6 bases from J, the gap between germline ends came to 3 bases. CDR3 length equals 11 residues. This CDR3 is CATSDFNEQFF. CDR3 sequence (DNA): TGTGCCACCAGTGACTTCAATGAGCAGTTCTTC.

This clonotype showed up just a few times. This sequence joins TRBV6-2 or TRBV6-3 and TRBJ2-5; TRBD2 matches 7 bases. This CDR3 spans 13 amino acids. Unmatched junction bases numbered 14, after V lost 8 bases and J lost 11 bases. Germline V gene data show CDR1 as MNHEY and CDR2 as SVGEGT. In nucleotides, the CDR3 is TGTGCCAGCGTGGCCGGCGGGGGATATTATCAGTACTTC. It specifies CASVAGGGYYQYF.

This clonotype occurred many times. The rearrangement joins TRBV3-1 to TRBJ2-6; 13 positions match TRBD2. The V gene end was trimmed by 5 bases and the J gene end by 4 bases; junction bases not matched to a gene: 5. The CDR3 is made up of 17 amino acids. The germline gives CDR1 LGHDT, CDR2 YNNKEL (reference sequence). CDR3: CASSVGLAGTGANVLTF. The CDR3 DNA reads as TGTGCCAGCAGCGTGGGACTAGCGGGGACAGGGGCCAACGTCCTGACTTTC.

This clonotype was seen a few times. The chain joins TRBV5-1 to TRBJ2-1, with 7 bases matching TRBD2. This CDR3 region has 16 residues. Germline V gene lookup returns CDR1 SGHRS and CDR2 YFSETQ. With V trimmed by 4 bases and J by 9 bases, 16 bases remained unmatched. The CDR3 sequence is CASSTNPSGIGTEQFF. CDR3 nucleotide sequence: TGCGCCAGCAGCACTAACCCTAGCGGTATCGGTACTGAGCAGTTCTTC. The full variable domain, in which reference TRBV5-1 and TRBJ2-1 provide the parts outside the CDR3, is KAGVTQTPRYLIKTRGQQVTLSCSPISGHRSVSWYQQTPGQGLQFLFEYFSETQRNKGNFPGRFSGRQFSNSRSEMNVSTLELGDSALYLCASSTNPSGIGTEQFFGPGTRLTVL.